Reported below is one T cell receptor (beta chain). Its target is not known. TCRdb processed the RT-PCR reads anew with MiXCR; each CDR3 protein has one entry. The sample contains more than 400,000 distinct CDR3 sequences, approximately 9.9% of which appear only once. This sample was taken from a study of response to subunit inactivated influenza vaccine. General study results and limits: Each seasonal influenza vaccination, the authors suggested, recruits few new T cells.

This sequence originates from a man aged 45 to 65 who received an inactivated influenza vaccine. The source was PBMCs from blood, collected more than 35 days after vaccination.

The DNA of the CDR3 is TGCAGCGCCTACCCGGGACAGGGCGATACGCAGTATTTT. Residues: CSAYPGQGDTQYF. The chain has TRBV29-1 and TRBJ2-3; 9 positions match TRBD1. The junction had 8 bases not matched to a gene; V was cut back by 7 bases and J by 6 bases. Germline V gene lookup returns CDR1 SQVTM and CDR2 ANQGSEA. This CDR3 is 13 amino acids long.